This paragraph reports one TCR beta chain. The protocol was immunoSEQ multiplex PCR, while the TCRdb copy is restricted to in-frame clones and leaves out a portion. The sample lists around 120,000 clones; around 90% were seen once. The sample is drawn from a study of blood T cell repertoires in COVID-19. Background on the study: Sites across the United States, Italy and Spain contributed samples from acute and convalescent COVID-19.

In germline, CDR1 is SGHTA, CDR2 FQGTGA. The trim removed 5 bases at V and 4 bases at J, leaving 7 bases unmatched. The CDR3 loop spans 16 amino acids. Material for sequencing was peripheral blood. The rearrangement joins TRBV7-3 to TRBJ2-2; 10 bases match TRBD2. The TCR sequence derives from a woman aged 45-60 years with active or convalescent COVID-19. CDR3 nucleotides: TGTGCCAGCAGCCCCAGGGTAGCGGGGGGCACCGGGGAGCTGTTTTTT. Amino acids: CASSPRVAGGTGELFF.